This paragraph reports one T cell receptor beta chain. Its antigen is currently unknown. The sample comes from a study of shared clonotypes between healthy human individuals. Looked up from germline, CDR1 is MNHNS and CDR2 is SASEGT. The V and J ends lost 7 bases and 0 bases respectively, with 13 bases between them. The CDR3 covers 15 residues. Method: immunoSEQ multiplex PCR; TCRdb's copy keeps in-frame clones and lacks some. The sample contains about half a million clones, roughly 80% of which appear only once. Study-level results: Tissue TCR repertoires likely differ from these blood-only repertoires.

Sequencing was performed on PBMCs. The clonotype originates from a woman aged 40 to 50 in good health. Some clones in this sample may be carry-over from other donors' samples. The V gene is TRBV6-1, the J gene TRBJ1-5; D is unclear. The chain's CDR3 is CASNEFRNSNQPQHF. CDR3 DNA sequence: TGTGCCAGCAACGAATTCAGGAATAGCAATCAGCCCCAGCATTTT.